These T cell receptor beta chains were read from a single sample in a study of CDR3 diversity in severe acne. TCRdb analysed the PCR reads with MiXCR anew, one entry per CDR3 protein. Of 90,000 or so distinct CDR3 sequences in the sample, about 50% were seen once. Material for sequencing was blood. The receptors were sampled from a male donor in good health, serving as a control. CDR3s include the opening cysteine and the closing phenylalanine or tryptophan. The order of the fields is D gene, clone size, V gene, J gene, CDR3 DNA, CDR3 protein. A D gene is named only where the DNA matches it firmly. Clone size is given for some rows only: seen once, a few or many times, or a class if the clone is expanded.

d_call: .; clone_size: .; v_call: TRBV14; j_call: TRBJ1-6; cdr3_nt: TGTGCCAGCAGCCAAGGACCGCCGGTTTCACCCCTCCACTTT; cdr3_aa: CASSQGPPVSPLHF
d_call: .; clone_size: .; v_call: TRBV7-8; j_call: TRBJ2-3; cdr3_nt: TGTGCCAGCAGCCCGCGGCTAGGAGGGAGTAATACAGATACGCAGTATTTT; cdr3_aa: CASSPRLGGSNTDTQYF
d_call: TRBD1; clone_size: .; v_call: TRBV11-3; j_call: TRBJ1-2; cdr3_nt: TGTGCCAGCAGCTTAGAGGGACAGGGGAAAACCTACTCCGGCTACACCTTC; cdr3_aa: CASSLEGQGKTYSGYTF
d_call: .; clone_size: .; v_call: TRBV2; j_call: TRBJ1-6; cdr3_nt: TGTGCCAGCAGTGCAGCGCGGACAAATTCACCCCTCCACTTC; cdr3_aa: CASSAARTNSPLHF
d_call: TRBD1; clone_size: many; v_call: TRBV24-1; j_call: TRBJ2-7; cdr3_nt: TGTGCCACCAGTGAGGACAGGGGTAGCGAGCAGTACTTC; cdr3_aa: CATSEDRGSEQYF
d_call: .; clone_size: .; v_call: TRBV7-9; j_call: TRBJ1-1; cdr3_nt: TGTGCCAGCAGCTTAGGGGGGGGCGCGGACACTGAAGCTTTCTTT; cdr3_aa: CASSLGGGADTEAFF
d_call: TRBD1; clone_size: .; v_call: TRBV7-2; j_call: TRBJ1-5; cdr3_nt: TGTGCCAGCAGCTCGGGACAGGGACTTCAGCCCCAGCATTTT; cdr3_aa: CASSSGQGLQPQHF
d_call: .; clone_size: many; v_call: TRBV25-1; j_call: TRBJ2-2; cdr3_nt: TGTGCCAGCAGTGGCAGGGGTGACACCGGGGAGCTGTTTTTT; cdr3_aa: CASSGRGDTGELFF
d_call: .; clone_size: .; v_call: TRBV12-3/TRBV12-4; j_call: TRBJ1-1; cdr3_nt: TGTGCCAGCATTACTCGCCGTGGGACTGAAGCTTTCTTT; cdr3_aa: CASITRRGTEAFF
d_call: TRBD1; clone_size: .; v_call: TRBV2; j_call: TRBJ1-3; cdr3_nt: TGTGCCAGCAGTGGCGGACAGGTTACGAACACCATATATTTT; cdr3_aa: CASSGGQVTNTIYF
d_call: .; clone_size: .; v_call: TRBV10-2; j_call: TRBJ1-1; cdr3_nt: TGCGCCAGCAGTGACTTGGCCCAAAACACTGAAGCTTTCTTT; cdr3_aa: CASSDLAQNTEAFF
d_call: TRBD2; clone_size: many; v_call: TRBV5-4; j_call: TRBJ2-7; cdr3_nt: TGTGCCAGCAGCTGGGCCGGCGGGAGTTACGAGCAGTACTTC; cdr3_aa: CASSWAGGSYEQYF
d_call: .; clone_size: .; v_call: TRBV19; j_call: TRBJ1-1; cdr3_nt: TGTGCCAGTAGCAGACTCCGGGACGCCGTGAACACTGAAGCTTTCTTT; cdr3_aa: CASSRLRDAVNTEAFF
d_call: TRBD1; clone_size: many; v_call: TRBV2; j_call: TRBJ2-7; cdr3_nt: TGTGCCAGCAGTGAATGGGACAGGGAAGGGTACGAGCAGTACTTC; cdr3_aa: CASSEWDREGYEQYF
d_call: .; clone_size: many; v_call: TRBV29-1; j_call: TRBJ2-3; cdr3_nt: TGCAGCGTTGCACGGGGTTGGAGGGATACGCAGTATTTT; cdr3_aa: CSVARGWRDTQYF
d_call: TRBD1; clone_size: .; v_call: TRBV20-1; j_call: TRBJ1-5; cdr3_nt: TGCAGTGCCAGCCGACAGGGATCGAATCAGCCCCAGCGTTTT; cdr3_aa: CSASRQGSNQPQRF
d_call: .; clone_size: .; v_call: TRBV2; j_call: TRBJ2-2; cdr3_nt: TGTGCCAGCAGTGAATACCCCGGGGAGCTGTTTTTT; cdr3_aa: CASSEYPGELFF
d_call: .; clone_size: few; v_call: TRBV9; j_call: TRBJ1-5; cdr3_nt: TGTGCCAGCAGCCGGGAAGGGGCGAATCAGCCCCAGCATTTT; cdr3_aa: CASSREGANQPQHF
d_call: .; clone_size: few; v_call: TRBV20-1; j_call: TRBJ2-7; cdr3_nt: TGCAGTGCTCTTGGAGGGAGTGACGAGCAGTACTTC; cdr3_aa: CSALGGSDEQYF
d_call: TRBD1; clone_size: once; v_call: TRBV9; j_call: TRBJ2-7; cdr3_nt: TGTGCCAGCAGCGGCCGGGACAGGGGAGTTGGGTACGAGCAGTACTTC; cdr3_aa: CASSGRDRGVGYEQYF
d_call: TRBD1; clone_size: .; v_call: TRBV2; j_call: TRBJ2-7; cdr3_nt: TGTGCCAGCAGTGAAGTAGGACAGGGCTCCTACGAGCAGTACTTC; cdr3_aa: CASSEVGQGSYEQYF
d_call: TRBD2; clone_size: once; v_call: TRBV20-1; j_call: TRBJ2-1; cdr3_nt: TGCAGTGCCAACACCGGACTAGCGGGGGCCCTCCCGTACAATGAGCAGTTCTTC; cdr3_aa: CSANTGLAGALPYNEQFF
d_call: .; clone_size: .; v_call: TRBV6-1; j_call: TRBJ1-1; cdr3_nt: TGTGCCAGCAGTGAAGTGGTTGGCAGGAGGACTGAAGCTTTCTTT; cdr3_aa: CASSEVVGRRTEAFF
d_call: .; clone_size: .; v_call: TRBV5-6; j_call: TRBJ1-3; cdr3_nt: TGTGCCAGCAGCTTGCCCGGCGGTGGCTCTGGAAACACCATATATTTT; cdr3_aa: CASSLPGGGSGNTIYF
d_call: TRBD1; clone_size: many; v_call: TRBV3-1; j_call: TRBJ1-4; cdr3_nt: TGTGCCAGCAGCTACAGGGGTAATGAAAAACTGTTTTTT; cdr3_aa: CASSYRGNEKLFF
d_call: .; clone_size: .; v_call: TRBV7-9; j_call: TRBJ1-3; cdr3_nt: TGTGCCAGCAGCTTGGTCGGGACCAGAAGCTCTGGAAACACCATATATTTT; cdr3_aa: CASSLVGTRSSGNTIYF
d_call: TRBD1; clone_size: .; v_call: TRBV7-9; j_call: TRBJ2-7; cdr3_nt: TGTGCCAGCAGCTCACCGGGACAGGGGATCTACGAGCAGTACTTC; cdr3_aa: CASSSPGQGIYEQYF
d_call: TRBD2; clone_size: .; v_call: TRBV5-1; j_call: TRBJ2-1; cdr3_nt: TGCGCCAGCAGCACCCGGACTAGCAATGAGCAGTTCTTC; cdr3_aa: CASSTRTSNEQFF
d_call: .; clone_size: .; v_call: TRBV27; j_call: TRBJ2-7; cdr3_nt: TGTGCCAGCAGTTTAGTAGAGGGAACGGGCTACGAGCAGTACTTC; cdr3_aa: CASSLVEGTGYEQYF
d_call: .; clone_size: many; v_call: TRBV7-9; j_call: TRBJ2-2; cdr3_nt: TGTGCCAGCAGTCCACCCCCAAACTCACCGAACACCGGGGAGCTGTTTTTT; cdr3_aa: CASSPPPNSPNTGELFF
d_call: .; clone_size: many; v_call: TRBV6-5; j_call: TRBJ2-5; cdr3_nt: TGTGCCAGCAGTTACTGGTGTGAGACCCAGTACTTC; cdr3_aa: CASSYWCETQYF
d_call: TRBD1; clone_size: .; v_call: TRBV15; j_call: TRBJ1-2; cdr3_nt: TGTGCCACCAGCAGGGGACAGGGGAAATATGGCTACACCTTC; cdr3_aa: CATSRGQGKYGYTF
d_call: TRBD2; clone_size: many; v_call: TRBV11-3; j_call: TRBJ2-7; cdr3_nt: TGTGCCAGCAGCCTAGGACGGACTAGCTCCTACGAGCAGTACTTC; cdr3_aa: CASSLGRTSSYEQYF
d_call: .; clone_size: few; v_call: TRBV2; j_call: TRBJ1-2; cdr3_nt: TGTGCCAGCAGTGAAAGTGGTGTCTACCGTTATGGCTACACCTTC; cdr3_aa: CASSESGVYRYGYTF
d_call: .; clone_size: many; v_call: TRBV4-2; j_call: TRBJ2-1; cdr3_nt: TGTGCCAGCAGCCAAGAAATGAGGGAGAGCGTCTACAATGAGCAGTTCTTC; cdr3_aa: CASSQEMRESVYNEQFF
d_call: .; clone_size: few; v_call: TRBV7-2; j_call: TRBJ2-7; cdr3_nt: TGTGCCAGCAGCATGATGACAGATTCCTACGAGCAGTACTTC; cdr3_aa: CASSMMTDSYEQYF
d_call: TRBD1; clone_size: .; v_call: TRBV29-1; j_call: TRBJ2-5; cdr3_nt: TGCGGCGCCGTGGACAGGCAAGAGACCCAGTACTTC; cdr3_aa: CGAVDRQETQYF
d_call: .; clone_size: .; v_call: TRBV20-1; j_call: TRBJ1-2; cdr3_nt: TGCAGTGCTATCCGAGGGGGGCTGGACTATGGCTACACCTTC; cdr3_aa: CSAIRGGLDYGYTF
d_call: .; clone_size: .; v_call: TRBV7-9; j_call: TRBJ2-5; cdr3_nt: TGTGCCAGCAGCTTAGGAAGGGGTCGAGAGACCCAGTACTTC; cdr3_aa: CASSLGRGRETQYF
d_call: TRBD2; clone_size: few; v_call: TRBV6-5; j_call: TRBJ2-5; cdr3_nt: TGTGCCAGCAGTTACTCGAGGGGCCTAGCGGGACCGGAGACCCAGTACTTC; cdr3_aa: CASSYSRGLAGPETQYF
d_call: TRBD2; clone_size: many; v_call: TRBV13; j_call: TRBJ2-3; cdr3_nt: TGTGCCAGCAGCCTGCAATCGACTAGCGCAGATACGCAGTATTTT; cdr3_aa: CASSLQSTSADTQYF
d_call: .; clone_size: .; v_call: TRBV9; j_call: TRBJ2-7; cdr3_nt: TGTGCCAGCAGCTTCCGAAGGAGCTCCTACGAGCAGTACTTC; cdr3_aa: CASSFRRSSYEQYF
d_call: .; clone_size: few; v_call: TRBV2; j_call: TRBJ1-4; cdr3_nt: TGTGCCAGCAGGCCTGGACAGAGCGGAAATGAAAAACTGTTTTTT; cdr3_aa: CASRPGQSGNEKLFF